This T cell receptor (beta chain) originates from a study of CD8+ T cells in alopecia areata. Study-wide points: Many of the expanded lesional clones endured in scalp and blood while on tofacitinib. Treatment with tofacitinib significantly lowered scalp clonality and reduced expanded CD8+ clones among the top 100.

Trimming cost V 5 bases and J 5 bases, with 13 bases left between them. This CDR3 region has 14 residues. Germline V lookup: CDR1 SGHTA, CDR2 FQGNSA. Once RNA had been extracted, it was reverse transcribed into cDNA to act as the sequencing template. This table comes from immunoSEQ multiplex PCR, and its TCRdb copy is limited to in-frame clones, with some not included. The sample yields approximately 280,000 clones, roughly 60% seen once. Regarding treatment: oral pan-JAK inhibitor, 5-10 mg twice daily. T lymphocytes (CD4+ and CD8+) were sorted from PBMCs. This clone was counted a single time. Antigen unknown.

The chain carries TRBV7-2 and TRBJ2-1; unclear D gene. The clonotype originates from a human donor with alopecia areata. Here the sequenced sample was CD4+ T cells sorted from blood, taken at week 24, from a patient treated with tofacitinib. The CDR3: CASSPGLGHNEQFF. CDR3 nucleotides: TGTGCCAGCAGCCCGGGTCTAGGCCACAATGAGCAGTTCTTC.